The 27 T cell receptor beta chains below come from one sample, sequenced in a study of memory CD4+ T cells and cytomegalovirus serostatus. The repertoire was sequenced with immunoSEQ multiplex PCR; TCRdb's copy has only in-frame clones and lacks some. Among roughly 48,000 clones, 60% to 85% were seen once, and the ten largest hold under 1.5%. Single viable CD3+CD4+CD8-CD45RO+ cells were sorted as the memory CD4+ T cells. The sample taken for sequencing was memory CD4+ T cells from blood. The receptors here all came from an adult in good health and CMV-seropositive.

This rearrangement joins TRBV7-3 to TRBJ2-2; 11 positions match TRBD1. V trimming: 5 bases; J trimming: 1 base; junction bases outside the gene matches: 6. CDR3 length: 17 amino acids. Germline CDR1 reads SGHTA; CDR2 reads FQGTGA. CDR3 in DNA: TGTGCCAGCAGCGGGACAGGGGGGCAGATGAACACCGGGGAGCTGTTTTTT. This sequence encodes CASSGTGGQMNTGELFF.

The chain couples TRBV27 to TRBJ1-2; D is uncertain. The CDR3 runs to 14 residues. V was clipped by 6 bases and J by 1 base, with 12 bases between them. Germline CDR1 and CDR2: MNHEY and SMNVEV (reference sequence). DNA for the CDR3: TGTGCCAGCAGCCCAGGACGGTTTAACTATGGCTACACCTTC. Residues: CASSPGRFNYGYTF.

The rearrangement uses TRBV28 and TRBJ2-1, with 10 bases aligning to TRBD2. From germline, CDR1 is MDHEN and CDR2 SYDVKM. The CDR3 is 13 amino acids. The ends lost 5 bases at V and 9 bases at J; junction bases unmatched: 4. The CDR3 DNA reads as TGTGCCAGCAGTGTACCTAGCGGGAGTGAGCAGTTCTTC. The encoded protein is CASSVPSGSEQFF.

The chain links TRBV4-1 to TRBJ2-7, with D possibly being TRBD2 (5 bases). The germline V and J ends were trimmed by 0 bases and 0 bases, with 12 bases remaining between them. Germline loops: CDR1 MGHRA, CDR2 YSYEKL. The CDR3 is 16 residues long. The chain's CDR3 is CASSQDPSKSSYEQYF. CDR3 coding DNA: TGCGCCAGCAGCCAAGATCCTAGCAAGAGCTCCTACGAGCAGTACTTC.

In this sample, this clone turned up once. The CDR3 DNA reads as TGTGCCAGCTCTCAGACAGGACAGTTCTATGGCTACACCTTC. Amino acid sequence: CASSQTGQFYGYTF. The chain employs TRBV6-6 and TRBJ1-2, with D tentatively TRBD1 (6 bases). Germline CDR1 reads MNHNY; CDR2 reads SVGAGI (reference sequence). CDR3 length: 14 amino acids. V was cut by 8 bases and J by 4 bases, with 17 bases left in between.

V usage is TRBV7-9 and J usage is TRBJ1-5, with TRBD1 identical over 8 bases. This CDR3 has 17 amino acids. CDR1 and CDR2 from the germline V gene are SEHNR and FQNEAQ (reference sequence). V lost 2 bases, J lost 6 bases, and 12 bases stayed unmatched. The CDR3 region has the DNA TGTGCCAGCAGCTTAACCTCCGGACAGGGCGTGGTTCAGCCCCAGCATTTT. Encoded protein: CASSLTSGQGVVQPQHF. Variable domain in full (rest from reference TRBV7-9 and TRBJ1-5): DTGVSQNPRHKITKRGQNVTFRCDPISEHNRLYWYRQTLGQGPEFLTYFQNEAQLEKSRLLSDRFSAERPKGSFSTLEIQRTEQGDSAMYLCASSLTSGQGVVQPQHFGDGTRLSIL.

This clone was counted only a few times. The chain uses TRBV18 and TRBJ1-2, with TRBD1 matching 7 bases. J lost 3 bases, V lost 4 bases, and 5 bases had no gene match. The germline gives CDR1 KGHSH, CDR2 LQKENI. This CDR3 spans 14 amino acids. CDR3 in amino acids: CASSLYDRDYGYTF. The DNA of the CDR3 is TGTGCCAGCTCACTCTACGACAGGGACTATGGCTACACCTTC.

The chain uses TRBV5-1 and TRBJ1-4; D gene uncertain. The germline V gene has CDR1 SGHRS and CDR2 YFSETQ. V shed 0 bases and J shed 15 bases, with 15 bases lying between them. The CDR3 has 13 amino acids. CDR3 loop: CASSLAGGRIMFF. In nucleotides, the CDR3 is TGCGCCAGCAGCTTGGCCGGCGGGCGGATAATGTTTTTT. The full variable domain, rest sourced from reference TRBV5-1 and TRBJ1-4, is KAGVTQTPRYLIKTRGQQVTLSCSPISGHRSVSWYQQTPGQGLQFLFEYFSETQRNKGNFPGRFSGRQFSNSRSEMNVSTLELGDSALYLCASSLAGGRIMFFGSGTQLSVL.

DNA for the CDR3: TGCGCCAGCACCCTCGGGGGGACAGGGGGGTCGGGCACTGAAGCTTTCTTT. Translation gives CASTLGGTGGSGTEAFF. V gene TRBV5-1 combines with J gene TRBJ1-1; 11 bases line up with TRBD1. This CDR3 is 17 amino acids long. Germline lookup yields CDR1 SGHRS and CDR2 YFSETQ. V gave up 6 bases and J gave up 4 bases; unmatched junction bases: 14.

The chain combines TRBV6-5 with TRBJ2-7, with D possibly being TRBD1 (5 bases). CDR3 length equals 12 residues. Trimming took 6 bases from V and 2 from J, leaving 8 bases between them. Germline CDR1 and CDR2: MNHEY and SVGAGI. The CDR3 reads CASSAGPYEQYF. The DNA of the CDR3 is TGTGCCAGCAGCGCAGGGCCCTACGAGCAGTACTTC.

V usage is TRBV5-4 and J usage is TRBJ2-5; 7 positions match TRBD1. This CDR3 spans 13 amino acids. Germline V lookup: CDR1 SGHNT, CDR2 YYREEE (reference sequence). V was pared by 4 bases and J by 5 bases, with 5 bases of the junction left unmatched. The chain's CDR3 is CASSLQGWETQYF. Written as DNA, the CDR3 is TGTGCCAGCAGCCTACAGGGGTGGGAGACCCAGTACTTC.

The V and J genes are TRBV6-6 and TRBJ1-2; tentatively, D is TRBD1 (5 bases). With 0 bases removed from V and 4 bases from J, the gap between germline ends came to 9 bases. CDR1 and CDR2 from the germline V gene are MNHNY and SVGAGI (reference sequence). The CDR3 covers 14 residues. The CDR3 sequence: CASSYSGLSYGYTF. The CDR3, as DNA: TGTGCCAGCAGTTACTCGGGGCTGAGCTATGGCTACACCTTC.

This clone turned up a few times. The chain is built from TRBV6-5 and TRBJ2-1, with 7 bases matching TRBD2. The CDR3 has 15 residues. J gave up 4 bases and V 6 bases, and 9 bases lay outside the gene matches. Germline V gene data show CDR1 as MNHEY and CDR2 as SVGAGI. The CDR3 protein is CASRKAGLAYNEQFF. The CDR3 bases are TGTGCCAGCAGAAAAGCGGGACTCGCTTACAATGAGCAGTTCTTC.

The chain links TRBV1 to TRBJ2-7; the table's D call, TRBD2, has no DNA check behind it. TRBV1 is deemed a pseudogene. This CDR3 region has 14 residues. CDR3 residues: CTSSQDGYSYEQYF. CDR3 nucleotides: TGCACCAGCAGCCAAGACGGGTACTCCTACGAGCAGTACTTC.

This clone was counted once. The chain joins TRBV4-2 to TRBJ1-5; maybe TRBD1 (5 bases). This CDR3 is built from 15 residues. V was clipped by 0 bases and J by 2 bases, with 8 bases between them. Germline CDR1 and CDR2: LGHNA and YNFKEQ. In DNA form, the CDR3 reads TGTGCCAGCAGCCAAGAAAGGGGCGGCAATCAGCCCCAGCATTTT. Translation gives CASSQERGGNQPQHF.

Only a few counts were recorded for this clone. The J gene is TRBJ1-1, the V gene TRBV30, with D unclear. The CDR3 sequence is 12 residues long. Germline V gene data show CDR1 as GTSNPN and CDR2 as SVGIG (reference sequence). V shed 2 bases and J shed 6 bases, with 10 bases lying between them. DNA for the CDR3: TGTGCCTGGAGTAACCCGGCCCCTGAAGCTTTCTTT. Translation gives CAWSNPAPEAFF.

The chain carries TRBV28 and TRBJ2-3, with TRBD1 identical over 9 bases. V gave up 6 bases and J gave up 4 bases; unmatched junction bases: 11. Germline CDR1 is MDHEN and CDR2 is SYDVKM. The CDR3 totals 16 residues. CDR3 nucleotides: TGTGCCAGCAGCCAGCCGGGACAGGGCTTTTCAGATACGCAGTATTTT. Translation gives CASSQPGQGFSDTQYF.

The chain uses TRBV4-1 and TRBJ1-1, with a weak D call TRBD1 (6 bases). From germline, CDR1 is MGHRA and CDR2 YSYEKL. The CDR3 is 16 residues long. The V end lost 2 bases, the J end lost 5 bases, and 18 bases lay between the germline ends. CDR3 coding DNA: TGCGCCAGCAGCCAAACCCCGCAGGGGTTGGGAACTGAAGCTTTCTTT. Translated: CASSQTPQGLGTEAFF.

CDR3 sequence (DNA): TGTGCCAGCAGTTTATCGTTAGGCCAGTTCTACAATGAGCAGTTCTTC. Protein product: CASSLSLGQFYNEQFF. This rearrangement joins TRBV27 to TRBJ2-1; no definite D call. CDR1 and CDR2 from the germline V gene are MNHEY and SMNVEV (reference sequence). The CDR3 totals 16 residues. V lost 0 bases and J 3 bases, leaving 12 bases between the germline ends.

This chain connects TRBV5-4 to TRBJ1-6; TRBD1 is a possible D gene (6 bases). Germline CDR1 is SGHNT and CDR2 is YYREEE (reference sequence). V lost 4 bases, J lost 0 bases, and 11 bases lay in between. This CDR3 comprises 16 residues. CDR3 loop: CASSEGGSSYNSPLHF. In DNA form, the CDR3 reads TGTGCCAGCAGCGAGGGGGGGAGCTCCTATAATTCACCCCTCCACTTT.

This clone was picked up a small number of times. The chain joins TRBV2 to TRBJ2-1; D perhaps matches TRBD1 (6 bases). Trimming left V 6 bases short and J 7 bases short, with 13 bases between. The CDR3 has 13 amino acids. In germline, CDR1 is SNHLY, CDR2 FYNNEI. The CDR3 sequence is CASSRGGRNEQFF. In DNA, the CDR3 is TGTGCCAGCAGCAGAGGGGGTCGAAATGAGCAGTTCTTC.

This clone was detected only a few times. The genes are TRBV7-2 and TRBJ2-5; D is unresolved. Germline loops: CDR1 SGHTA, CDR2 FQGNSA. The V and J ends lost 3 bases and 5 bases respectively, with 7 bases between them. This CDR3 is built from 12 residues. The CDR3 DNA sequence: TGTGCCAGCAGCTTGGGTCGGGAGACCCAGTACTTC. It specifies CASSLGRETQYF.

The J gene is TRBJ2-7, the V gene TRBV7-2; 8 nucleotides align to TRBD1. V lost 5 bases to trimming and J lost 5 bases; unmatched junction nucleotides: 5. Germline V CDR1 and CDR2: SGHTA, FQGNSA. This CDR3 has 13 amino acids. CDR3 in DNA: TGTGCCAGCAGCATCACAGGGGGTGACGAGCAGTACTTC. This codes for CASSITGGDEQYF.

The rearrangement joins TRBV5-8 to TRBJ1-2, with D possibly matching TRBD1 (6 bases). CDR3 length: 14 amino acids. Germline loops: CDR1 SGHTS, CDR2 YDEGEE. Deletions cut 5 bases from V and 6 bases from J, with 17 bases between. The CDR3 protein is CASRKVQGGHGYTF. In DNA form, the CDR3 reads TGTGCCAGCAGGAAAGTACAGGGTGGGCATGGCTACACCTTC.

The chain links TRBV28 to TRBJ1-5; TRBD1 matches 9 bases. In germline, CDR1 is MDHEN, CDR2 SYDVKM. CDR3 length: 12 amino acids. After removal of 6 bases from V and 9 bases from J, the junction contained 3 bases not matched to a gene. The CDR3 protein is CASRQGALPQHF. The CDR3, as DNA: TGTGCCAGCAGACAGGGGGCGCTGCCCCAGCATTTT.

CDR3 residues: CASSRLANFYEQYF. The CDR3 region has the DNA TGTGCCAGCAGTCGACTAGCGAACTTCTACGAGCAGTACTTC. The rearrangement links TRBV27 to TRBJ2-7; 8 bases agree with TRBD2. Germline CDR1 MNHEY, CDR2 SMNVEV (reference sequence). This CDR3 has 14 residues. The V and J ends lost 5 bases and 3 bases, in that order; junction bases with no gene match: 6.

The CDR3 bases are TGTGCCAGCAGTGAAGAGGGGCGCTTGGAAGAGACCCAGTACTTC. Amino acids: CASSEEGRLEETQYF. The chain couples TRBV2 to TRBJ2-5, with a tentative D call TRBD1 (5 bases). V was trimmed by 1 base and J by 3 bases, leaving 12 bases between them. CDR1 and CDR2 from the germline V gene are SNHLY and FYNNEI. The CDR3 contains 15 residues.